One sample yielded the 13 T cell receptor beta chains listed below, sequenced in a study of OX40 agonist ivuxolimab in advanced cancers. Repertoires were generated with immunoSEQ multiplex PCR, while TCRdb's copy carries only in-frame clones and drops some. This table holds approximately 70,000 clones, around 83% found once. The material sequenced was CD4+ or CD8+ T cells sorted from blood, taken in a trial of the OX40 agonist ivuxolimab. The receptors were sampled from an adult with an advanced solid tumor such as melanoma, head and neck, liver or kidney cancer.

This clone was picked up one time. The chain recombines TRBV5-1 with TRBJ2-6; no reliable D call. Trimming took 0 bases from V and 0 from J, leaving 7 bases between them. The CDR3 runs to 16 residues. From germline, CDR1 is SGHRS and CDR2 YFSETQ. The CDR3 reads CASSLAPDSGANVLTF. As DNA, the CDR3 is TGCGCCAGCAGCTTGGCACCGGACTCTGGGGCCAACGTCCTGACTTTC. Full variable domain (outside the CDR3, taken from reference TRBV5-1 and TRBJ2-6): KAGVTQTPRYLIKTRGQQVTLSCSPISGHRSVSWYQQTPGQGLQFLFEYFSETQRNKGNFPGRFSGRQFSNSRSEMNVSTLELGDSALYLCASSLAPDSGANVLTFGAGSRLTVL.

This clone was observed a handful of times. The chain recombines TRBV7-2 with TRBJ2-6, with a tentative D call TRBD1 (6 bases). CDR3 length equals 17 residues. From germline, CDR1 is SGHTA and CDR2 FQGNSA. V dropped 3 bases and J dropped 1 base, with 13 bases sitting between them. The CDR3 bases are TGTGCCAGCAGCTTTAGGCAGGGGATTTCTGGGGCCAACGTCCTGACTTTC. Its protein product is CASSFRQGISGANVLTF.

This chain connects TRBV29-1 to TRBJ1-6, with TRBD1 as a possible D gene (5 bases). Trimming left V 4 bases short and J 7 bases short, with 11 bases between. Germline V gene lookup returns CDR1 SQVTM and CDR2 ANQGSEA. The CDR3 spans 13 residues. CDR3 in DNA: TGCAGCGTTGGAGAGACAGCGAATTCACCCCTCCACTTT. Residues: CSVGETANSPLHF.

V usage is TRBV18 and J usage is TRBJ2-7, with a possible D match to TRBD2 (6 bases). Germline CDR1 and CDR2: KGHSH and LQKENI. V lost 4 bases, J lost 1 base, and 14 bases lay in between. The CDR3 is made up of 15 amino acids. CDR3: CASSLATSRSYEQYF. CDR3 nucleotides: TGTGCCAGCTCACTCGCCACTAGCCGGTCCTACGAGCAGTACTTC.

This rearrangement joins TRBV19 to TRBJ1-3; 10 bases fit TRBD1. CDR3 length: 16 amino acids. Unmatched junction bases numbered 4, after V lost 3 bases and J lost 2 bases. The germline V gene encodes CDR1 LNHDA and CDR2 SQIVND (reference sequence). The CDR3 coding sequence is TGTGCCAGTAGTATTACCGGGACAGGGGCTGGAAACACCATATATTTT. Translating it yields CASSITGTGAGNTIYF. The variable domain in full, with the rest retrieved from reference TRBV19 and TRBJ1-3, is DGGITQSPKYLFRKEGQNVTLSCEQNLNHDAMYWYRQDPGQGLRLIYYSQIVNDFQKGDIAEGYSVSREKKESFPLTVTSAQKNPTAFYLCASSITGTGAGNTIYFGEGSWLTVV.

This clone was recorded once. V usage is TRBV5-1 and J usage is TRBJ2-1; no firm D call. Between the trimmed V and J ends, which lost 2 bases and 1 base, there was a span of 7 bases. The germline gives CDR1 SGHRS, CDR2 YFSETQ. The CDR3 contains 14 residues. The CDR3 spells CASSLSGSYNEQFF. The CDR3 DNA is TGCGCCAGCAGCTTATCAGGTTCCTACAATGAGCAGTTCTTC.

The chain employs TRBV5-1 and TRBJ2-1, with TRBD2 matching 12 bases. Germline lookup yields CDR1 SGHRS and CDR2 YFSETQ. CDR3 length: 17 amino acids. Trimming at V came to 0 bases and at J to 0 bases, leaving 1 base not matched to a gene. The CDR3 region has the DNA TGCGCCAGCAGCTTGGGACTAGCGGGAGACTCCTACAATGAGCAGTTCTTC. As protein: CASSLGLAGDSYNEQFF.

V gene TRBV29-1 combines with J gene TRBJ2-2, with D unresolved. The V and J ends lost 4 bases and 0 bases respectively, with 6 bases between them. Germline V gene lookup returns CDR1 SQVTM and CDR2 ANQGSEA. The length of the CDR3 is 13 residues. The CDR3 nucleotides read TGCAGCGTTGGCCCCGCGAACACCGGGGAGCTGTTTTTT. Amino acid sequence: CSVGPANTGELFF.

The rearrangement links TRBV7-8 to TRBJ1-1; D gene uncertain. This CDR3 comprises 14 residues. CDR1 is SGHVS and CDR2 is FQNEAQ in the germline V gene. V was pared by 0 bases and J by 4 bases, with 9 bases between. The CDR3 DNA reads TGTGCCAGCAGCTTAGCGTGTGGGAGCACTGAAGCTTTCTTT. This encodes CASSLACGSTEAFF.

V gene TRBV5-1 combines with J gene TRBJ2-3; D uncertain. This CDR3 has 14 amino acids. Trimming cost V 0 bases and J 4 bases, with 9 bases left between them. CDR1 and CDR2 from the germline V gene are SGHRS and YFSETQ. The CDR3 is CASSLAYGSDTQYF. In DNA form, the CDR3 reads TGCGCCAGCAGCTTGGCCTATGGCTCAGATACGCAGTATTTT.

This chain connects TRBV7-2 to TRBJ2-3; TRBD2 matches at 9 bases. The germline gives CDR1 SGHTA, CDR2 FQGNSA. After removal of 5 bases from V and 4 bases from J, the junction contained 7 bases not matched to a gene. This CDR3 has 15 amino acids. CDR3 sequence: CASSPGSGSPDTQYF. DNA of the CDR3: TGTGCCAGCAGCCCGGGTAGCGGGAGCCCAGATACGCAGTATTTT.

This clone showed up just once. This rearrangement joins TRBV4-1 to TRBJ2-2; D not resolved. CDR1 and CDR2 (germline): MGHRA, YSYEKL. The CDR3 extends over 12 amino acids. V lost 1 base and J 9 bases, leaving 6 bases between the germline ends. As DNA, the CDR3 is TGCGCCAGCAGCCAAGTTCGCCGGGAGCTGTTTTTT. Amino acid sequence: CASSQVRRELFF.

Turning to this clone: Different DNA sequences within this sample yield the same CDR3. This chain uses TRBV15 with TRBJ2-1, with 8 bases matching TRBD2. Losses at the gene ends were 1 base for V and 10 bases for J; bases not matched to a gene: 3. The CDR3 totals 13 residues. Germline V gene data show CDR1 as LNHNV and CDR2 as YYDKDF (reference sequence). This chain's CDR3 is CATSRVLAGEQFF. The CDR3 bases are TGTGCCACCAGCAGAGTTTTAGCGGGGGAGCAGTTCTTC.